This T cell receptor beta chain was identified in a study of blood T cell repertoires in COVID-19. On the study more broadly: Whether acute or convalescent, the COVID-19 samples came from the United States, Italy and Spain.

Authors' data handling: Estimation of nucleated cell counts was performed using reference gene primer amplification. This table comes from immunoSEQ multiplex PCR, and its TCRdb copy is limited to in-frame clones, with some not included. The V and J calls and clone size are taken from that table; D and trimming were inferred from the DNA. The sample shows some 200,000 clones, 80% to 85% of them seen only once. Participants' reported clinical history set cohort assignment. The CDR3 totals 14 residues. V lost 6 bases and J 0 bases, leaving 9 bases between the germline ends. CDR1 is LNHDA, CDR2 SQIVND, per germline (reference sequence).

The sequenced sample was PBMCs or T cells enriched from blood (not recorded which). The source is a man aged 40-55 years who had recovered from COVID-19. This chain uses TRBV19 with TRBJ1-3, with a possible D match to TRBD1 (5 bases). CDR3 amino acids: CASRQEISGNTIYF. The CDR3 coding sequence is TGTGCCAGTAGACAGGAAATCTCTGGAAACACCATATATTTT.